Given below is one TCR beta chain in context. The sample belongs to a study of cytomegalovirus exposure and HLA in healthy donors. Deletions cut 0 bases from V and 5 bases from J, with 6 bases between. Germline V gene lookup returns CDR1 SGHDT and CDR2 YYEEEE. The CDR3 has 13 residues. PCR was performed using 60 Vbeta and 13 Jbeta primers. Clones were read by immunoSEQ multiplex PCR, and TCRdb kept only the in-frame ones, dropping some. Of under 140,000 clones in the sample, over 65% were seen once. This chain connects TRBV5-6 to TRBJ1-5; possibly TRBD1 for D (5 bases). The receptor was isolated from a young man in good health and CMV-seropositive. The sample comprised PBMCs. This chain's CDR3 is CASSLAGDQPQHF. The CDR3 bases are TGTGCCAGCAGCTTGGCGGGGGATCAGCCCCAGCATTTT.